Below are 30 T cell receptor beta chains sequenced from a single sample in a study of neurological immune-mediated disorders (dated by TCRdb to between 2018 and 2020). Preparation of the library involved 5' RACE. Sequenced using an Illumina HiSeq 2500. Clones were called with MiXCR by TCRdb after fastp trimmed the public reads at Q25, and only in-frame beta chains were retained. Rows matching on CDR3 protein sequence are summarized as one entry with the most common DNA and genes. This sample has about 62,000 distinct CDR3 sequences in its table, and 3% to 4% of those were observed once. 2.2% of the sample comes from the top ten. Sample: PBMCs. These receptors were collected from a woman in her fifties or sixties with multiple sclerosis.

This clonotype was observed at least ten times. This sequence joins TRBV7-2 and TRBJ1-1; 7 nucleotides line up with TRBD1. CDR1 SGHTA and CDR2 FQGNSA come from the germline V gene. J was trimmed by 5 bases and V by 3 bases; bases with no gene match: 6. CDR3 length equals 14 residues. The CDR3 bases are TGTGCCAGCAGCTTCACAGGGGTTAGGACTGAAGCTTTCTTT. Its protein is CASSFTGVRTEAFF.

The table lists this clonotype with many counts. This chain uses TRBV20-1 with TRBJ1-6, with D possibly being TRBD1 (5 bases). The CDR3 covers 17 residues. CDR1 is DFQATT and CDR2 is SNEGSKA in the germline V gene (reference sequence). V was shortened by 0 bases and J by 10 bases, with 22 bases between the two germline ends. The CDR3 bases are TGCAGTGCTAGAGATCGTTTGAGTTACACAGGAGTGTCACCCCTCCACTTT. Amino acid sequence: CSARDRLSYTGVSPLHF.

This clonotype has a count of ten or more. The V gene is TRBV3-1, the J gene TRBJ2-7, with TRBD1 matching 8 bases. The CDR3 extends over 14 amino acids. V lost 4 bases and J lost 3; bases outside the gene matches: 5. CDR1 is LGHDT, CDR2 YNNKEL, per germline (reference sequence). The CDR3 coding sequence is TGTGCCAGCAGCCGCGGACAGGGTAACTACGAGCAGTACTTC. Amino acids: CASSRGQGNYEQYF.

This clonotype was recorded many times. V gene TRBV3-1 combines with J gene TRBJ2-7; 11 positions agree with TRBD2. Germline assignment: CDR1 LGHDT and CDR2 YNNKEL (reference sequence). The CDR3 runs to 15 residues. V lost 4 bases to trimming and J lost 4 bases; unmatched junction nucleotides: 6. The CDR3 DNA reads TGTGCCAGCAGCCGGGGCGGGACTAGCGGTTACGAGCAGTACTTC. This gives the protein CASSRGGTSGYEQYF.

This clonotype was counted only a few times. Sequence at one end of the junction differs from germline and may be a read error. The V and J genes are TRBV6-2 or TRBV6-3 and TRBJ1-5; perhaps TRBD1 as D (5 bases). The CDR3 has 13 amino acids. CDR1 MNHEY and CDR2 SVGEGT come from the germline V gene. The CDR3 loop reads CASKWGGDQPQNF. For the CDR3, the DNA is TGTGCCAGCAAATGGGGCGGGGATCAGCCCCAGAATTTT.

This clonotype has ten or more counts. V gene TRBV24-1 combines with J gene TRBJ2-2, with 10 nucleotides matching TRBD1. The CDR3 covers 16 residues. Per the germline V gene, CDR1 is KGHDR and CDR2 is SFDVKD. V lost 5 bases, J lost 7 bases, and 9 bases stayed unmatched. As DNA, the CDR3 is TGTGCCACCAGTGCACCCGGGACAGGGGCTGGCGGGGAGCTGTTTTTT. This gives the protein CATSAPGTGAGGELFF.

This clonotype was counted ten times or more. The gene calls are TRBV5-1 and TRBJ2-1, with 8 positions matching TRBD1. Losses at the gene ends were 0 bases for V and 2 bases for J; bases not matched to a gene: 7. The CDR3 has 17 residues. CDR1 and CDR2 (germline): SGHRS, YFSETQ. CDR3 residues: CASSLVPPGQAYNEQFF. CDR3 nucleotide sequence: TGCGCCAGCAGCTTGGTCCCCCCGGGACAGGCCTACAATGAGCAGTTCTTC.

This clonotype showed up many times. The chain is built from TRBV21-1 and TRBJ2-7; TRBD1, the D gene given by the table, was not confirmed from the DNA. TRBV21-1 is deemed a pseudogene. The CDR3 extends over 15 amino acids. CDR3 bases: TGTGCCAGCAGCTCCCGGGACAGGGTGGCGTACGAGCAGTACTTC. Residues: CASSSRDRVAYEQYF.

This clonotype was recorded at least ten times. One end of the junction varies from germline; a read error may be responsible. The chain carries TRBV10-3 and TRBJ1-2; D is unclear. The CDR3 has 14 amino acids. In germline, CDR1 is ENHRY, CDR2 SYGVKD. CDR3 coding DNA: TGTGCCATCAGTCAGTCGCCAGAGGACTATGGCTACACCTTC. Encoded protein: CAISQSPEDYGYTF.

This clonotype was detected a few times. The chain couples TRBV10-3 to TRBJ1-2, with 8 positions matching TRBD1. CDR3 size: 13 residues. Germline V gene lookup returns CDR1 ENHRY and CDR2 SYGVKD. V shed 0 bases and J 6 bases; nucleotides not matched to a gene: 0. This CDR3 reads CAISESGQDGYTF. CDR3 nucleotides: TGTGCCATCAGTGAGTCGGGACAGGATGGCTACACCTTC.

This clonotype was found many times. V gene TRBV2 combines with J gene TRBJ1-5, with D hard to call. From germline, CDR1 is SNHLY and CDR2 FYNNEI. This CDR3 is built from 16 residues. V lost 0 bases, J lost 3 bases, and 12 bases lay in between. The CDR3 DNA follows: TGTGCCAGCAGTGAAGCGGCCCCGGGGTTCAATCAGCCCCAGCATTTT. This codes for CASSEAAPGFNQPQHF. Supplemented by reference TRBV2 and TRBJ1-5, the full variable domain reads EPEVTQTPSHQVTQMGQEVILRCVPISNHLYFYWYRQILGQKVEFLVSFYNNEISEKSEIFDDQFSVERPDGSNFTLKIRSTKLEDSAMYFCASSEAAPGFNQPQHFGDGTRLSIL.

The genes are TRBV10-3 and TRBJ2-1; TRBD1 aligns across 8 bases. The CDR3 is 13 amino acids. In germline, CDR1 is ENHRY, CDR2 SYGVKD. The V and J ends lost 8 bases and 5 bases, in that order; junction bases with no gene match: 5. The CDR3 coding sequence is TGTGCCATCGGACAGGGAGAGGACAATGAGCAGTTCTTC. It translates to CAIGQGEDNEQFF.

This clonotype was seen repeatedly, ten times or more. V usage is TRBV7-2 and J usage is TRBJ2-3; D is uncertain. The CDR3 is made up of 14 amino acids. V shed 6 bases and J shed 0 bases, with 10 bases lying between them. Germline V gene lookup returns CDR1 SGHTA and CDR2 FQGNSA. The CDR3 region has the DNA TGTGCCAGCAGTACGCTTATTAGCACAGATACGCAGTATTTT. It is translated as CASSTLISTDTQYF.

This clonotype was seen a handful of times. The junction departs from germline at one end; a sequencing error may be responsible. The chain joins TRBV28 to TRBJ1-5; D may be TRBD1 (5 bases). Germline V gene lookup returns CDR1 MDHEN and CDR2 SYDVKM. This CDR3 is built from 14 residues. CDR3 bases: TGTGCCAGCAGCCAGGCAGGGTCCGGCCAGCCCCAGAATTTT. It is translated as CASSQAGSGQPQNF.

Ten or more counts support this clonotype. V gene TRBV9 combines with J gene TRBJ2-1, with TRBD1 matching 9 bases. J gave up 9 bases and V 4 bases, and 5 bases lay outside the gene matches. Germline CDR1 is SGDLS and CDR2 is YYNGEE. The CDR3 extends over 13 amino acids. The CDR3 DNA follows: TGTGCCAGCAGCAAAGGGACAGGGAGTGAGCAGTTCTTC. Translating gives CASSKGTGSEQFF.

This clonotype was observed at least ten times. V gene TRBV5-8 combines with J gene TRBJ2-2; no clear D. The CDR3 spans 15 residues. Germline values: CDR1 SGHTS, CDR2 YDEGEE. Trimming pared 2 bases from V and 4 bases from J, leaving 12 bases between. This CDR3 reads CASSFRITTTGELFF. CDR3 nucleotide sequence: TGTGCCAGCAGCTTCAGGATCACTACCACCGGGGAGCTGTTTTTT.

There are many counts of this clonotype. The V call is TRBV13, the J call TRBJ2-1, with TRBD2 as a possible D gene (5 bases). CDR3 length equals 17 residues. The V end was cut by 2 bases, the J end by 2 bases, with 16 bases between. Germline assignment: CDR1 PRHDT and CDR2 FYEKMQ (reference sequence). The chain's CDR3 is CASSLLARLSTYNEQFF. CDR3 nucleotides: TGTGCCAGCAGCTTATTAGCGCGACTATCGACCTACAATGAGCAGTTCTTC.

This clonotype was recorded at least ten times. The chain carries TRBV20-1 and TRBJ2-2, with D possibly matching TRBD2 (5 bases). Deletions cut 5 bases from V and 5 bases from J, with 15 bases between. Germline values: CDR1 DFQATT, CDR2 SNEGSKA (reference sequence). The CDR3 is 14 amino acids. The CDR3 DNA reads as TGCAGTGCTGGCAGCGGAGACTCGACCGGGGAGCTGTTTTTT. It codes for CSAGSGDSTGELFF.

This clonotype was observed many times. This chain connects TRBV20-1 to TRBJ1-2; TRBD1 aligns across 10 bases. Germline CDR1 and CDR2: DFQATT and SNEGSKA (reference sequence). The CDR3 runs 14 residues. V dropped 6 bases and J dropped 6; count of bases not matched to a gene: 10. This chain's CDR3 is CSAYTSTGGDGYTF. The DNA for the CDR3 is TGCAGTGCATACACCTCGACAGGGGGCGATGGCTACACCTTC.

This clonotype appeared many times. V is TRBV5-1 and J is TRBJ2-7; no firm D call. The V gene's germline CDR1 is SGHRS and CDR2 YFSETQ. There are 13 residues in the CDR3. Between the trimmed V and J ends, which lost 1 base and 5 bases, there was a span of 10 bases. DNA of the CDR3: TGCGCCAGCAGCTTGTTTAGCCCCCACGAGCAGTACTTC. Its translation is CASSLFSPHEQYF. Complete variable domain (other parts from reference TRBV5-1 and TRBJ2-7): KAGVTQTPRYLIKTRGQQVTLSCSPISGHRSVSWYQQTPGQGLQFLFEYFSETQRNKGNFPGRFSGRQFSNSRSEMNVSTLELGDSALYLCASSLFSPHEQYFGPGTRLTVT.

Many counts were recorded for this clonotype. The chain is built from TRBV20-1 and TRBJ2-1; possibly TRBD2 for D (6 bases). This CDR3 comprises 16 residues. V shed 0 bases and J shed 8 bases, with 20 bases lying between them. Germline assignment: CDR1 DFQATT and CDR2 SNEGSKA (reference sequence). CDR3 DNA sequence: TGCAGTGCTAGAGATGGGGCAGCGGGCCGGGGCGATGAGCAGTTCTTC. Amino acid sequence: CSARDGAAGRGDEQFF.

This clonotype appeared many times. The chain joins TRBV2 to TRBJ1-1; D ambiguous. Germline loops: CDR1 SNHLY, CDR2 FYNNEI. Trimming left V 6 bases short and J 8 bases short, with 10 bases between. The CDR3 covers 11 residues. This CDR3 is CASRGTVEAFF. Here the CDR3 DNA reads TGTGCCAGCAGGGGTACAGTAGAAGCTTTCTTT.

This clonotype was recorded at least ten times. The chain joins TRBV20-1 to TRBJ2-3, with 11 bases lining up with TRBD2. J lost 5 bases, V lost 2 bases, and 6 bases had no gene match. The germline CDR1 and CDR2 sequences are DFQATT and SNEGSKA (reference sequence). This CDR3 has 15 amino acids. As DNA, the CDR3 is TGCAGTGCTAGAAGCCTAGCGGGAGGAATAGATACGCAGTATTTT. This encodes CSARSLAGGIDTQYF.

This clonotype was recorded many times. The chain links TRBV20-1 to TRBJ2-3; 7 bases line up with TRBD2. The CDR3 consists of 14 residues. Germline V gene data show CDR1 as DFQATT and CDR2 as SNEGSKA (reference sequence). Losses at the gene ends were 6 bases for V and 3 bases for J; bases not matched to a gene: 9. CDR3 in DNA: TGCAGTGCAAGCTTTGGCGGGAGTACAGATACGCAGTATTTT. It encodes CSASFGGSTDTQYF.

This clonotype was counted many times. The rearrangement links TRBV10-3 to TRBJ1-1; D is uncertain. This CDR3 has 13 amino acids. Trimming pared 2 bases from V and 3 bases from J, leaving 7 bases between. Germline-derived CDR1 and CDR2 are ENHRY and SYGVKD. CDR3 DNA: TGTGCCATCAGTGAGAGAACCGACACTGAAGCTTTCTTT. Translated: CAISERTDTEAFF.

This clonotype was counted ten times or more. CDR3 sequence: CSAPRDFYYGYTF. The CDR3 coding sequence is TGCAGTGCTCCGCGGGACTTTTACTATGGCTACACCTTC. The rearrangement uses TRBV20-1 and TRBJ1-2; TRBD1 might be the D (5 bases). In germline, CDR1 is DFQATT, CDR2 SNEGSKA (reference sequence). The V and J ends lost 5 bases and 3 bases respectively, with 13 bases between them. The CDR3 is 13 amino acids.

The V and J genes are TRBV19 and TRBJ1-5; no clear D. Trimming left V 3 bases short and J 2 bases short, with 8 bases between. The CDR3 has 14 residues. Germline CDR1 is LNHDA and CDR2 is SQIVND (reference sequence). The CDR3 sequence: CASSIYPGNQPQHF. CDR3 DNA sequence: TGTGCCAGTAGTATTTACCCCGGCAATCAGCCCCAGCATTTT.

This clonotype was counted ten times or more. The gene calls are TRBV4-2 and TRBJ2-1; D unclear. The CDR3 sequence is 11 residues long. V lost 4 bases to trimming and J lost 5 bases, with 3 bases between them. Germline V gene data show CDR1 as LGHNA and CDR2 as YNFKEQ. CDR3 protein: CASSRNNEQFF. The CDR3 DNA sequence: TGTGCCAGCAGCCGGAACAATGAGCAGTTCTTC.

This clonotype has ten or more counts. The chain is built from TRBV12-5 and TRBJ1-1, with a possible D match to TRBD1 (5 bases). Trimming removed 1 base at V and 9 bases at J, with 12 bases between. From germline, CDR1 is LGHNT and CDR2 FRNRAP. The CDR3 is made up of 13 amino acids. CDR3 bases: TGTGCTAGTGGTTTGGGTGTTGGGGGAAAAGCTTTCTTT. Translating it yields CASGLGVGGKAFF.

This clonotype was seen at least ten times. This rearrangement joins TRBV5-1 to TRBJ2-5; D is perhaps TRBD1 (6 bases). Germline values: CDR1 SGHRS, CDR2 YFSETQ. The CDR3 sequence is 14 residues long. Deletions cut 1 base from V and 5 bases from J, with 12 bases between. This CDR3 is CASSLSTGSETQYF. The CDR3 DNA sequence: TGCGCCAGCAGCTTGTCCACAGGGTCGGAGACCCAGTACTTC. The whole variable domain, filled in from reference TRBV5-1 and TRBJ2-5, reads KAGVTQTPRYLIKTRGQQVTLSCSPISGHRSVSWYQQTPGQGLQFLFEYFSETQRNKGNFPGRFSGRQFSNSRSEMNVSTLELGDSALYLCASSLSTGSETQYFGPGTRLLVL.